This TCR beta chain appears in the sequencing data of a study of blood T cell repertoires in COVID-19. Seattle patients were enrolled during active infection and followed longitudinally. CDR1 MNHEY and CDR2 SMNVEV come from the germline V gene (reference sequence). V dropped 5 bases and J dropped 0; count of bases not matched to a gene: 9. The CDR3 runs 17 residues. TCRdb's copy holds only in-frame clones and misses some; the assay was immunoSEQ multiplex PCR. The sample includes roughly 190,000 clones, about nine tenths seen only once; the top ten take about a tenth. The receptor was isolated from a woman aged 60-70 years with COVID-19, enrolled during active disease. The rearrangement joins TRBV27 to TRBJ2-1; TRBD1 aligns across 8 bases. Sequenced sample: peripheral blood. The CDR3 nucleotides read TGTGCCAGCAGTACAAGGACAGGGTCAAGCTCCTACAATGAGCAGTTCTTC. Its translation is CASSTRTGSSSYNEQFF.